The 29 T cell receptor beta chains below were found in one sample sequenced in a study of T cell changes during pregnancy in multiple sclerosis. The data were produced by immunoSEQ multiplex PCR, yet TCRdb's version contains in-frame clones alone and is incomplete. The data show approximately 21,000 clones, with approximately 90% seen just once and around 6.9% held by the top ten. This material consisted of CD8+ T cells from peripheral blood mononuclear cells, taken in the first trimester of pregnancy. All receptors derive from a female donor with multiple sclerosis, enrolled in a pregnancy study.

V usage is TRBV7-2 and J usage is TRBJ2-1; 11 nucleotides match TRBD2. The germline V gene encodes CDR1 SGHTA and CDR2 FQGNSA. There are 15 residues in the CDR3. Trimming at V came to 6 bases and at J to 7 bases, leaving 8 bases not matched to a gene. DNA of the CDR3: TGTGCCAGCAGGGTAGCGGGAGGGCCCCTAAATGAGCAGTTCTTC. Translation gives CASRVAGGPLNEQFF.

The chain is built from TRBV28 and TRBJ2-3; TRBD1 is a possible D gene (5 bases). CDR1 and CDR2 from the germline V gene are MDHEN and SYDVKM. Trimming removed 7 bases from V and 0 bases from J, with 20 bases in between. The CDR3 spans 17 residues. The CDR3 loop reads CASTPSLSGLSTDTQYF. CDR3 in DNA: TGTGCCAGCACCCCCTCCCTATCAGGGTTGAGCACAGATACGCAGTATTTT. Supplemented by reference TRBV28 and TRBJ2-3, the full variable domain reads DVKVTQSSRYLVKRTGEKVFLECVQDMDHENMFWYRQDPGLGLRLIYFSYDVKMKEKGDIPEGYSVSREKKERFSLILESASTNQTSMYLCASTPSLSGLSTDTQYFGPGTRLTVL.

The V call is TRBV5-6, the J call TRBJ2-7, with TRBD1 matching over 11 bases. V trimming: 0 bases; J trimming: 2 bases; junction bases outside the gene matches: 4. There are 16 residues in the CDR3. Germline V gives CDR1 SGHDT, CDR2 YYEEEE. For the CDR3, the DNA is TGTGCCAGCAGCTTGGCCTCGGGACAGGGGGCCTACGAGCAGTACTTC. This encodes CASSLASGQGAYEQYF. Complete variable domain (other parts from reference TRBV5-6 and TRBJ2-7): DAGVTQSPTHLIKTRGQQVTLRCSPKSGHDTVSWYQQALGQGPQFIFQYYEEEERQRGNFPDRFSGHQFPNYSSELNVNALLLGDSALYLCASSLASGQGAYEQYFGPGTRLTVT.

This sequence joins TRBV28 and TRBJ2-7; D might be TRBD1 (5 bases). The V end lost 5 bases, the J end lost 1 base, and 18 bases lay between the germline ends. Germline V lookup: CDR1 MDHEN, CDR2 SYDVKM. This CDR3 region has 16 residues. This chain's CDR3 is CASSPQRTRGSYEQYF. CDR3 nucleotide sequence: TGTGCCAGCAGTCCCCAGAGGACAAGGGGATCCTACGAGCAGTACTTC.

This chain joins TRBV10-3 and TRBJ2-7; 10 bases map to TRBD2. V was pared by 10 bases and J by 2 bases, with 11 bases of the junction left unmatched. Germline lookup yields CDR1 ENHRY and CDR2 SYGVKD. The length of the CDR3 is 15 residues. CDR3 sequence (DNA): TGTGCCACCAGGGATCTAGCGGGAGATCCCTACGAGCAGTACTTC. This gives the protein CATRDLAGDPYEQYF.

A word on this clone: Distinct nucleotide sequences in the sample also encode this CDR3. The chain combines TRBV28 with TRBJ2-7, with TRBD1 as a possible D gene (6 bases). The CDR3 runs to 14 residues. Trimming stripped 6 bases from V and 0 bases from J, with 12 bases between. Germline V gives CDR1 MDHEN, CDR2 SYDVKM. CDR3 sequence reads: CASSPDRSSYEQYF. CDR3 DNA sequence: TGTGCCAGCAGCCCTGACAGGAGCTCCTACGAGCAGTACTTC.

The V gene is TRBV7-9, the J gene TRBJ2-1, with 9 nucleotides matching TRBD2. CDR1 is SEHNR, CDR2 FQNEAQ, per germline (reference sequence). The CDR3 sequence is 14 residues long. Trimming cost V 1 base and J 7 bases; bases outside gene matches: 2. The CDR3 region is CASSLGSGRNEQFF. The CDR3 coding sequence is TGTGCCAGCAGCTTAGGGAGCGGGAGGAATGAGCAGTTCTTC.

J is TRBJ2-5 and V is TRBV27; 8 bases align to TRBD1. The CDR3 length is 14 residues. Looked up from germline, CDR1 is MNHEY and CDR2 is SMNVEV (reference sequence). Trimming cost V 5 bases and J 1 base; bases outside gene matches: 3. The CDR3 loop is CASSTDRGQETQYF. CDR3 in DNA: TGTGCCAGCAGTACCGACAGGGGCCAAGAGACCCAGTACTTC.

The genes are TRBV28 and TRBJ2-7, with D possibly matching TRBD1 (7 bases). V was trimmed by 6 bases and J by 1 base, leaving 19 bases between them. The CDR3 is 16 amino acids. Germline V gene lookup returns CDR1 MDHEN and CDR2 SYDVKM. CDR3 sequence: CASSENTGEASYEQYF. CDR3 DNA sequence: TGTGCCAGCAGCGAAAATACAGGGGAGGCTTCCTACGAGCAGTACTTC.

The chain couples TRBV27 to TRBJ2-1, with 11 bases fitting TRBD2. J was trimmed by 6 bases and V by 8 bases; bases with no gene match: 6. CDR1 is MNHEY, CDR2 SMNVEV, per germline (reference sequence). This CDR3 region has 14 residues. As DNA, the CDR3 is TGTGCCAGCGGAGAACTAGCGGGAGTCAATGAGCAGTTCTTC. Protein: CASGELAGVNEQFF.

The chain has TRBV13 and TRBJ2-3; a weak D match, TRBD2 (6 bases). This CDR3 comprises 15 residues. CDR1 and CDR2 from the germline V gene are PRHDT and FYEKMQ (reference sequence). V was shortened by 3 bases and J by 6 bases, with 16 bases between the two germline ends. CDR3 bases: TGTGCCAGCAGCTTCCTAGCGACTCCCAGGGATACGCAGTATTTT. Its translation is CASSFLATPRDTQYF.

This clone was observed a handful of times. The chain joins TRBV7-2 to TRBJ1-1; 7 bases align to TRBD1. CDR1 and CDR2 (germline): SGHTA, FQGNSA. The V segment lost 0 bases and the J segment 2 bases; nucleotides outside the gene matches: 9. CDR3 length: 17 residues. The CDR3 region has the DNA TGTGCCAGCAGCTTAGCTAAGTGGGACAGAAGAAACACTGAAGCTTTCTTT. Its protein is CASSLAKWDRRNTEAFF.

The CDR3 DNA follows: TGCGCCAGCAGCCAGACAGAGACCTACGAGCAGTACTTC. Its translation is CASSQTETYEQYF. This chain links TRBV4-3 with TRBJ2-7; D is possibly TRBD1 (5 bases). In germline, CDR1 is LGHNA, CDR2 YSLEER. This CDR3 comprises 13 residues. The V gene lost 3 bases and the J gene lost 2 bases, with 8 bases spanning the gap.

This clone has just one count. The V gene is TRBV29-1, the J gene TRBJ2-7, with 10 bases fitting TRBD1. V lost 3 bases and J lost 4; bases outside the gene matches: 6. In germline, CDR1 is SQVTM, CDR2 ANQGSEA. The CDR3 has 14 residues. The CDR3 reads CSVDGTGEGYEQYF. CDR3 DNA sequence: TGCAGCGTTGATGGGACAGGGGAGGGTTACGAGCAGTACTTC.

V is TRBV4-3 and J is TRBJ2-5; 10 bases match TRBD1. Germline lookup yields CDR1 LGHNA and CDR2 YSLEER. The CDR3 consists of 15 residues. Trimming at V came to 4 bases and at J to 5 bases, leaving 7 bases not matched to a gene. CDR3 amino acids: CASSRGTGEGETQYF. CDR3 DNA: TGCGCCAGCAGCCGGGGGACAGGGGAAGGGGAGACCCAGTACTTC.

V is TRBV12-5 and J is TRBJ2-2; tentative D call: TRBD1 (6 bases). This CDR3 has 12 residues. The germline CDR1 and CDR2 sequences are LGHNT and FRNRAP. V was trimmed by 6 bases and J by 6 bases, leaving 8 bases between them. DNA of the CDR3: TGTGCTAGTGGACCAGGGGCCGGGGAGCTGTTTTTT. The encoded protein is CASGPGAGELFF. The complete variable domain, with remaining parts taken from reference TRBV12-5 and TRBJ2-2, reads DARVTQTPRHKVTEMGQEVTMRCQPILGHNTVFWYRQTMMQGLELLAYFRNRAPLDDSGMPKDRFSAEMPDATLATLKIQPSEPRDSAVYFCASGPGAGELFFGEGSRLTVL.

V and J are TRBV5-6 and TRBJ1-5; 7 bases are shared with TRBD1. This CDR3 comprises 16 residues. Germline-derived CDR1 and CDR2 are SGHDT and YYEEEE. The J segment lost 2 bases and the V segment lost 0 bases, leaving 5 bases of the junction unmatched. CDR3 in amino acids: CASSLGQGTGNQPQHF. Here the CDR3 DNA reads TGTGCCAGCAGCTTGGGACAGGGCACGGGCAATCAGCCCCAGCATTTT.

The CDR3 is CASSFGLDGYTF. The CDR3 nucleotides read TGTGCCAGCAGCTTCGGACTCGATGGCTACACCTTC. This chain uses TRBV7-9 with TRBJ1-2; D unresolved. Trimming removed 3 bases from V and 6 bases from J, with 8 bases in between. The germline V gene has CDR1 SEHNR and CDR2 FQNEAQ (reference sequence). The CDR3 length is 12 residues.

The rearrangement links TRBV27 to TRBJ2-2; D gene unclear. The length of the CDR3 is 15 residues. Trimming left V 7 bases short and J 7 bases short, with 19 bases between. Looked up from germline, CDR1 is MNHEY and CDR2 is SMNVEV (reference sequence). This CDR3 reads CASTLKSEFGGELFF. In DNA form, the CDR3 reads TGTGCCAGCACCCTCAAGTCCGAGTTCGGCGGGGAGCTGTTTTTT.

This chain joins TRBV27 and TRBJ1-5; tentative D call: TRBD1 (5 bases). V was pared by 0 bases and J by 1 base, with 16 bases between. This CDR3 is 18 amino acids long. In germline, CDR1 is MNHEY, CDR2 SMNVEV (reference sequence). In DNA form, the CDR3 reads TGTGCCAGCAGTTTATCGTCTCAGGGAGGATGGAGCAATCAGCCCCAGCATTTT. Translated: CASSLSSQGGWSNQPQHF.

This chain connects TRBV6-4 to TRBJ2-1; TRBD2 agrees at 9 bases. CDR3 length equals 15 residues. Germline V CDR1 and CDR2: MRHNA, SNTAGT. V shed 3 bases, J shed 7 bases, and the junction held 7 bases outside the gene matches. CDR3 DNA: TGTGCCAGCAGTGAACTCGCGGGAGGGTTGAATGAGCAGTTCTTC. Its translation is CASSELAGGLNEQFF.

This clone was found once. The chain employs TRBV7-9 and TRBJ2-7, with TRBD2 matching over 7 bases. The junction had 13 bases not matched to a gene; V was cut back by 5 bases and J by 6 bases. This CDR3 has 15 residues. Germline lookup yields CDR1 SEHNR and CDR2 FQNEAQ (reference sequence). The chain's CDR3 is CASSPRGLGLTEQYF. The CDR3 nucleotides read TGTGCCAGCAGCCCGAGGGGCTTGGGACTAACCGAGCAGTACTTC.

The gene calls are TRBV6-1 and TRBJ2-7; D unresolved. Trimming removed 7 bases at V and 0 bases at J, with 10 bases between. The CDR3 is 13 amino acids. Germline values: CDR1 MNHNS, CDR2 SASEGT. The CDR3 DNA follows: TGTGCCAGCATTGCCTACAGCTCCTACGAGCAGTACTTC. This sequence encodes CASIAYSSYEQYF.

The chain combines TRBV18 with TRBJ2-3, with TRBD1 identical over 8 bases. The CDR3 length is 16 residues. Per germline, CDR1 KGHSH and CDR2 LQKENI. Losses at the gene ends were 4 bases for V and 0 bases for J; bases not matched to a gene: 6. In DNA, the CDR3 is TGTGCCAGCTCACGGCAAGGACAGGGTAGCACAGATACGCAGTATTTT. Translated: CASSRQGQGSTDTQYF.

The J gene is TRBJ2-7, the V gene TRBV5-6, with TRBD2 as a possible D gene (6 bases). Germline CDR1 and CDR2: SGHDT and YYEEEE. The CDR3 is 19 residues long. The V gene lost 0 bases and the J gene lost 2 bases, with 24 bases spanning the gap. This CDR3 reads CASSLGYGWASDHPYEQYF. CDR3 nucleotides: TGTGCCAGCAGCTTGGGATATGGGTGGGCTAGCGATCATCCCTACGAGCAGTACTTC.

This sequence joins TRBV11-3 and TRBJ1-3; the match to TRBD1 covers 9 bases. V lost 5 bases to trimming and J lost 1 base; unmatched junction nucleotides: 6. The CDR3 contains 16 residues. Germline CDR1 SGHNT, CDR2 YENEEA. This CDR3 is CASSPRDRASGNTIYF. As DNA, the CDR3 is TGTGCCAGCAGCCCGCGGGACAGGGCATCTGGAAACACCATATATTTT.

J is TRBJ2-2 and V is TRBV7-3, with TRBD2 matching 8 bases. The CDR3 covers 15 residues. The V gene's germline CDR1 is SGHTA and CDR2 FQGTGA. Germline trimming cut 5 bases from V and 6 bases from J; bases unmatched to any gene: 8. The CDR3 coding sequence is TGTGCCAGCAGCCCAGGGACTAGTCTGCCCGGGGAGCTGTTTTTT. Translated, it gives CASSPGTSLPGELFF.

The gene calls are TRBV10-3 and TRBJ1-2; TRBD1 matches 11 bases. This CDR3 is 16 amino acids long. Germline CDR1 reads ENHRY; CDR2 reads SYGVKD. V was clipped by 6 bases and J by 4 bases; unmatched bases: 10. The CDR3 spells CAIRDAGTGGVYGYTF. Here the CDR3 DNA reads TGTGCCATCAGAGATGCCGGGACAGGGGGGGTCTATGGCTACACCTTC.

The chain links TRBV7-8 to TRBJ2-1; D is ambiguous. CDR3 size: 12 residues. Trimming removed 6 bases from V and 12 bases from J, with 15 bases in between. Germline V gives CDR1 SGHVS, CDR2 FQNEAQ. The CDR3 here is CASRASTMRQFF. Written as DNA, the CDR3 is TGTGCCAGCAGGGCTAGTACAATGAGGCAGTTCTTC.